The T cell receptor (beta chain) under discussion was sequenced for a study of shared clonotypes between healthy human individuals. Study-level findings and limits: Naive subsets generally had larger estimated richness than memory subsets.

Worth noting for this clone: Its antigen remains unidentified.

The CDR3 is made up of 15 amino acids. The V gene's germline CDR1 is GTSNPN and CDR2 SVGIG (reference sequence). Trimming left V 2 bases short and J 5 bases short, with 13 bases between. CD45RO negativity and positive selection for CCR7 defined naive CD8 cells, a population that excluded terminally differentiated effector memory CD45RA+ cells. Assay used: immunoSEQ multiplex PCR; TCRdb lists only in-frame clones, some missing. The sample has 2 million to 2.5 million clones, about 95% seen once. This sequence joins TRBV30 and TRBJ1-6, with D perhaps TRBD1 (5 bases). Sequencing was done on a sample of naive CD8+ T cells sorted from blood. This clonotype was obtained from a man aged 18 to 29 in good health. CDR3 in DNA: TGTGCCTGGAGTTCTCTGGGGGGGGATAATTCACCCCTCCACTTT. This encodes CAWSSLGGDNSPLHF. Full variable domain (missing parts from reference TRBV30 and TRBJ1-6): SQTIHQWPATLVQPVGSPLSLECTVEGTSNPNLYWYRQAAGRGLQLLFYSVGIGQISSEVPQNLSASRPQDRQFILSSKKLLLSDSGFYLCAWSSLGGDNSPLHFGNGTRLTVT.